This entry lists 25 T cell receptor beta chains sequenced from one sample in a study of vaccination and CD4 T cells after COVID-19. The Oncomine TCR Beta short-read assay was applied to DNA of cultured CD4+ T cells. MiXCR, applied by TCRdb to the PCR reads, yields one record per CDR3 protein. This sample has some 20,000 distinct CDR3 sequences; 43% occur once, and the top ten carry around 13%. What these receptors recognize is not known. Treatment denoted: roughly 11-day PBMC culture with coronavirus spike peptide pools or control peptides (ViraFEST assay). What was sequenced was CD4+ T cells from blood, cultured in vitro. These receptors were taken from a human donor who had recovered from COVID-19.

The CDR3 protein is CASSLETGTDTQYF. The CDR3 DNA is TGTGCCAGCAGCTTGGAAACAGGGACAGATACGCAGTATTTT. V gene TRBV7-3 combines with J gene TRBJ2-3; D might be TRBD1 (6 bases). CDR1 SGHTA and CDR2 FQGTGA come from the germline V gene. The CDR3 contains 14 residues. The germline V and J ends were trimmed by 3 bases and 3 bases, with 10 bases remaining between them.

There are a few counts of this clonotype. The chain joins TRBV29-1 to TRBJ2-2; D is ambiguous. The V end was cut by 8 bases, the J end by 4 bases, with 20 bases between. The CDR3 loop spans 15 amino acids. Germline V gene sequence: CDR1 SQVTM, CDR2 ANQGSEA. DNA of the CDR3: TGCAGCTCCCCGATGGGATATCGGAGCACCGGGGAGCTGTTTTTT. Its protein is CSSPMGYRSTGELFF.

A few counts support this clonotype. This chain joins TRBV19 and TRBJ2-2; perhaps TRBD1 as D (5 bases). The V and J ends lost 6 bases and 2 bases respectively, with 10 bases between them. This CDR3 is built from 14 residues. CDR1 is LNHDA and CDR2 is SQIVND in the germline V gene (reference sequence). CDR3 sequence reads: CASRQAINTGELFF. The CDR3 bases are TGTGCCAGTAGACAGGCCATTAACACCGGGGAGCTGTTTTTT. The entire variable domain, with the rest obtained from reference TRBV19 and TRBJ2-2, is as follows: DGGITQSPKYLFRKEGQNVTLSCEQNLNHDAMYWYRQDPGQGLRLIYYSQIVNDFQKGDIAEGYSVSREKKESFPLTVTSAQKNPTAFYLCASRQAINTGELFFGEGSRLTVL.

This clonotype was seen a few times. The V gene is TRBV19, the J gene TRBJ1-6; D gene uncertain. Germline values: CDR1 LNHDA, CDR2 SQIVND (reference sequence). Trimming stripped 7 bases from V and 6 bases from J, with 19 bases between. This CDR3 contains 16 residues. Written as DNA, the CDR3 is TGTGCCAGTAACGGGTATACCGGCTCGGGTAATTCACCCCTCCACTTT. This codes for CASNGYTGSGNSPLHF.

This clonotype has only a few counts. CDR3 amino acids: CSARAGETYNSPLHF. In nucleotides, the CDR3 is TGCAGTGCTAGAGCGGGGGAAACCTATAATTCACCCCTCCACTTT. The genes are TRBV20-1 and TRBJ1-6; the D gene is possibly TRBD1 (5 bases). V lost 1 base and J lost 2, with 9 bases in between. This CDR3 contains 15 residues. Germline V gene lookup returns CDR1 DFQATT and CDR2 SNEGSKA (reference sequence).

This clonotype was detected a few times. DNA for the CDR3: TGCAGTGCTAGTACTAGCGGTTCCACAGATACGCAGTATTTT. It encodes CSASTSGSTDTQYF. This chain links TRBV20-1 with TRBJ2-3, with 8 nucleotides matching TRBD2. The V gene's germline CDR1 is DFQATT and CDR2 SNEGSKA (reference sequence). The CDR3 spans 14 residues. J was trimmed by 2 bases and V by 3 bases; bases with no gene match: 4.

The V call is TRBV24-1, the J call TRBJ2-7; D remains unclear. The germline V gene has CDR1 KGHDR and CDR2 SFDVKD. The CDR3 has 14 residues. The V and J ends lost 3 bases and 2 bases respectively, with 10 bases between them. The CDR3 sequence is CATSDPRVPYEQYF. Here the CDR3 DNA reads TGTGCCACCAGTGATCCAAGGGTTCCCTACGAGCAGTACTTC.

This rearrangement joins TRBV18 to TRBJ2-7; tentatively, D is TRBD2 (5 bases). CDR3 size: 13 residues. V was trimmed by 8 bases and J by 0 bases, leaving 11 bases between them. Germline V CDR1 and CDR2: KGHSH, LQKENI. The CDR3 coding sequence is TGTGCCAGCGACGAGGGCACCTCCTACGAGCAGTACTTC. It is translated as CASDEGTSYEQYF.

This clonotype was seen only a few times. The chain has TRBV28 and TRBJ2-1; 12 nucleotides match TRBD2. The CDR3 is 12 residues long. Germline values: CDR1 MDHEN, CDR2 SYDVKM. V shed 6 bases, J shed 15 bases, and the junction held 6 bases outside the gene matches. This CDR3 is CASSGLAGPLFF. CDR3 nucleotide sequence: TGTGCCAGCAGCGGACTAGCGGGGCCCCTGTTCTTC. The full variable domain, its missing parts supplied by reference TRBV28 and TRBJ2-1, is DVKVTQSSRYLVKRTGEKVFLECVQDMDHENMFWYRQDPGLGLRLIYFSYDVKMKEKGDIPEGYSVSREKKERFSLILESASTNQTSMYLCASSGLAGPLFFGPGTRLTVL.

This rearrangement joins TRBV19 to TRBJ1-5, with D unresolved. The CDR3 extends over 13 amino acids. V shed 4 bases and J shed 0 bases, with 4 bases lying between them. In germline, CDR1 is LNHDA, CDR2 SQIVND (reference sequence). CDR3 loop: CASSTVSNQPQHF. The CDR3 DNA reads as TGTGCCAGTAGTACAGTTAGCAATCAGCCCCAGCATTTT.

The chain's CDR3 is CASSQETSAGGEQYF. CDR3 coding DNA: TGCGCCAGCAGCCAAGAAACCAGCGCGGGGGGCGAGCAGTACTTC. V is TRBV4-3 and J is TRBJ2-7; TRBD2 matches at 8 bases. This CDR3 has 15 residues. V dropped 0 bases and J dropped 6; count of bases not matched to a gene: 7. Germline V CDR1 and CDR2: LGHNA, YSLEER.

The chain is built from TRBV24-1 and TRBJ2-7, with no clear D. Trimming shortened V by 0 bases and J by 3 bases, and 5 bases separated the two germline ends. Germline assignment: CDR1 KGHDR and CDR2 SFDVKD. This CDR3 contains 13 residues. The CDR3 loop is CATSDLHSYEQYF. In nucleotides, the CDR3 is TGTGCCACCAGTGATTTGCACAGCTACGAGCAGTACTTC.

The J gene is TRBJ1-2, the V gene TRBV28; 7 bases map to TRBD1. This CDR3 has 12 amino acids. V shed 8 bases, J shed 5 bases, and the junction held 5 bases outside the gene matches. Per the germline V gene, CDR1 is MDHEN and CDR2 is SYDVKM. DNA for the CDR3: TGTGCCAGCGGTGACAGGGAGTATGGCTACACCTTC. Its translation: CASGDREYGYTF.

The chain is built from TRBV29-1 and TRBJ1-2; D call uncertain. CDR1 is SQVTM and CDR2 is ANQGSEA in the germline V gene. Trimming stripped 4 bases from V and 3 bases from J, with 9 bases between. The CDR3 runs to 12 residues. The CDR3 spells CSVVNRDYGYTF. CDR3 in DNA: TGCAGCGTTGTGAACAGAGACTATGGCTACACCTTC.

The chain links TRBV6-1 to TRBJ2-2; possibly TRBD1 for D (6 bases). This CDR3 region has 14 residues. Germline CDR1 is MNHNS and CDR2 is SASEGT. The V end lost 9 bases, the J end lost 1 base, and 12 bases lay between the germline ends. The chain's CDR3 is CASRIQGNTGELFF. As DNA, the CDR3 is TGTGCCAGTAGAATACAGGGGAACACCGGGGAGCTGTTTTTT.

This chain links TRBV11-3 with TRBJ2-7; perhaps TRBD2 as D (5 bases). The CDR3 has 15 amino acids. Trimming removed 1 base from V and 3 bases from J, with 13 bases in between. The V gene's germline CDR1 is SGHNT and CDR2 YENEEA. The chain's CDR3 is CASSLGTEAGYEQYF. The CDR3, as DNA: TGTGCCAGCAGCTTAGGGACGGAGGCCGGCTACGAGCAGTACTTC.

V gene TRBV7-8 combines with J gene TRBJ1-4; tentative D call: TRBD1 (5 bases). There are 14 residues in the CDR3. The V end lost 7 bases, the J end lost 8 bases, and 17 bases lay between the germline ends. Germline CDR1 SGHVS, CDR2 FQNEAQ. CDR3 amino acids: CASTLVRGGEKLFF. CDR3 sequence (DNA): TGTGCCAGCACCCTGGTGCGCGGGGGGGAAAAACTGTTTTTT.

V is TRBV7-8 and J is TRBJ1-1, with 8 bases that match TRBD1. Trimming took 5 bases from V and 5 from J; bases not matched to a gene: 10. There are 15 residues in the CDR3. The germline V gene encodes CDR1 SGHVS and CDR2 FQNEAQ. The CDR3 sequence is CASSTTVHRGTEAFF. The CDR3 DNA reads as TGTGCCAGCAGCACAACAGTTCACAGGGGGACTGAAGCTTTCTTT.

This clonotype appeared a single time. The CDR3 loop is CASSEAYYYEQYF. The CDR3 DNA is TGTGCCAGCAGTGAAGCCTACTATTACGAGCAGTACTTC. This chain connects TRBV6-1 to TRBJ2-7, with D unresolved. Germline V gene sequence: CDR1 MNHNS, CDR2 SASEGT. V was trimmed by 0 bases and J by 4 bases, leaving 7 bases between them. This CDR3 has 13 residues.

The chain combines TRBV4-2 with TRBJ2-1; the D gene is possibly TRBD1 (6 bases). V lost 0 bases and J lost 7, with 10 bases in between. This CDR3 has 14 amino acids. Germline V gene data show CDR1 as LGHNA and CDR2 as YNFKEQ. DNA of the CDR3: TGTGCCAGCAGCCAAGAAATCAGGGGTAATGAGCAGTTCTTC. Translated: CASSQEIRGNEQFF.

The V gene is TRBV6-1, the J gene TRBJ2-7, with D perhaps matching TRBD1 or TRBD2 (5 bases each). V lost 2 bases and J lost 3, with 20 bases in between. This CDR3 region has 17 residues. Germline loops: CDR1 MNHNS, CDR2 SASEGT. This chain's CDR3 is CASSEFPPQSGRYEQYF. CDR3 bases: TGTGCCAGCAGTGAATTCCCCCCACAATCGGGACGCTACGAGCAGTACTTC.

This clonotype has more than one count but fewer than ten. The V gene is TRBV6-1, the J gene TRBJ2-2; D is unresolved. V was cut by 7 bases and J by 0 bases, with 9 bases left in between. Germline CDR1 MNHNS, CDR2 SASEGT. The CDR3 runs 14 residues. The CDR3 region is CASIQFANTGELFF. Here the CDR3 DNA reads TGTGCCAGCATTCAGTTCGCGAACACCGGGGAGCTGTTTTTT.

This clonotype was seen only a few times. J is TRBJ2-7 and V is TRBV27, with 12 bases that match TRBD2. This CDR3 spans 16 amino acids. With 3 bases clipped from V and 1 base from J, the junction kept 4 bases outside the gene matches. Germline V gives CDR1 MNHEY, CDR2 SMNVEV (reference sequence). This CDR3 reads CASSFGLAGKSYEQYF. The CDR3 DNA follows: TGTGCCAGCAGTTTTGGACTAGCGGGGAAATCCTACGAGCAGTACTTC.

The chain has TRBV20-1 and TRBJ1-2, with 7 bases lining up with TRBD1. The CDR3 contains 14 residues. Germline V gene data show CDR1 as DFQATT and CDR2 as SNEGSKA (reference sequence). The junction had 5 bases not matched to a gene; V was cut back by 0 bases and J by 4 bases. The CDR3 region has the DNA TGCAGTGCTAGAGATTACAGGGGTATCTATGGCTACACCTTC. Its translation is CSARDYRGIYGYTF.

The CDR3 nucleotides read TGTGCCAGCAGTTATGCCGGGCCCCAGGACACTGAAGCTTTCTTT. Protein: CASSYAGPQDTEAFF. The chain is built from TRBV6-5 and TRBJ1-1; no definite D call. Germline lookup yields CDR1 MNHEY and CDR2 SVGAGI. The CDR3 has 15 residues. Between the trimmed V and J ends, which lost 3 bases and 3 bases, there was a span of 14 bases.